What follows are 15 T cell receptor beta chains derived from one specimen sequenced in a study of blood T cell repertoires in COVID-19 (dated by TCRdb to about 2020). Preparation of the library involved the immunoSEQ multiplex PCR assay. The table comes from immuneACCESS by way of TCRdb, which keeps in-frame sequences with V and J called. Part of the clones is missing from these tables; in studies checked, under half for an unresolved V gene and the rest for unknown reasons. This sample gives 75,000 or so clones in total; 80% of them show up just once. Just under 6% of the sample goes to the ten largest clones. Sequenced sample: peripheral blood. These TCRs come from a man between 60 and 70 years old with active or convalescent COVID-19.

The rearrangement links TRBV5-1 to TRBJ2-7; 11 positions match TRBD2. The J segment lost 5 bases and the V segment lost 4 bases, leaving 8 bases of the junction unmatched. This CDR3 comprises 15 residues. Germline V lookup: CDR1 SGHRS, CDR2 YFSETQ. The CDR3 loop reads CASSARLAGRDEQYF. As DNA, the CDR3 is TGCGCCAGCAGCGCCCGACTAGCGGGGCGCGACGAGCAGTACTTC.

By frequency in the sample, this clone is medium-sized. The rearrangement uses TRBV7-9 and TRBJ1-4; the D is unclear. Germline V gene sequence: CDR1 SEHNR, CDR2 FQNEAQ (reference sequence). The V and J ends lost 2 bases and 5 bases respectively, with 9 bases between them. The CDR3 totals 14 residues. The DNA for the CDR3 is TGTGCCAGCAGCTTACAGGCGACGAATGAAAAACTGTTTTTT. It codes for CASSLQATNEKLFF.

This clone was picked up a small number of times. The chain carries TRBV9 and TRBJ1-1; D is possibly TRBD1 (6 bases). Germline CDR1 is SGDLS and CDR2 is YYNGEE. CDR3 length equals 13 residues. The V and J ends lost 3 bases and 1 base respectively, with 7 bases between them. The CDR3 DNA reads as TGTGCCAGCAGCGCACAGGGGAACACTGAAGCTTTCTTT. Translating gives CASSAQGNTEAFF.

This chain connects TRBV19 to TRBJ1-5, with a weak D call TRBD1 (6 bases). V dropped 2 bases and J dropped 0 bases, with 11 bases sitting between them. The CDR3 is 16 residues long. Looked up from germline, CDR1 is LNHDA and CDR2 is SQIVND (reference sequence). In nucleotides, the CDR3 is TGTGCCAGTAGTATACAGGGGCTATATAGCAATCAGCCCCAGCATTTT. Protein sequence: CASSIQGLYSNQPQHF. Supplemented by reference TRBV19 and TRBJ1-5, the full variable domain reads DGGITQSPKYLFRKEGQNVTLSCEQNLNHDAMYWYRQDPGQGLRLIYYSQIVNDFQKGDIAEGYSVSREKKESFPLTVTSAQKNPTAFYLCASSIQGLYSNQPQHFGDGTRLSIL.

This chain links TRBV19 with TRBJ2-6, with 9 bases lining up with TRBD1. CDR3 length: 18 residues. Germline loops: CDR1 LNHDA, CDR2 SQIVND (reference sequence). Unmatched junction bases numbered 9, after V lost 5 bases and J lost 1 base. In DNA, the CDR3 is TGTGCCAGTAGTCGAATACAGGGGGCCCCGTCTGGGGCCAACGTCCTGACTTTC. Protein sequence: CASSRIQGAPSGANVLTF.

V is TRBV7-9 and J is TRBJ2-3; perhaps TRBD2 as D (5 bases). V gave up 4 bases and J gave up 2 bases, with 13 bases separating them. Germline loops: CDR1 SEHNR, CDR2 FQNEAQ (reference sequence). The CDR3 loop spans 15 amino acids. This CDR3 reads CASSSRGQYTDTQYF. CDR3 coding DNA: TGTGCCAGCAGCTCCCGAGGGCAGTACACAGATACGCAGTATTTT.

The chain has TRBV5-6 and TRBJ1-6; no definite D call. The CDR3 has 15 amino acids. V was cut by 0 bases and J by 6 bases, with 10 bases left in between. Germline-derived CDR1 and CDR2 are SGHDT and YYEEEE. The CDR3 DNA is TGTGCCAGCAGCTTGGTACGGCCTAGTAATTCACCCCTCCACTTT. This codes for CASSLVRPSNSPLHF.

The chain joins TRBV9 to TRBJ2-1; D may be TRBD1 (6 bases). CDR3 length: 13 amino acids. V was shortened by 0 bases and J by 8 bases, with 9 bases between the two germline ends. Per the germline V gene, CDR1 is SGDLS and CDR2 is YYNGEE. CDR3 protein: CASSVEQGHEQFF. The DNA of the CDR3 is TGTGCCAGCAGCGTAGAACAGGGTCATGAGCAGTTCTTC.

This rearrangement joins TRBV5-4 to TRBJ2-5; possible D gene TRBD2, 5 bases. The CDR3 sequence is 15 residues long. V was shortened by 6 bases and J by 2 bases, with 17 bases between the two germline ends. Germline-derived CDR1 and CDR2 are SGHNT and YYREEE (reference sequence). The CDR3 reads CASTPSGERQETQYF. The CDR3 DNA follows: TGTGCCAGCACCCCTAGTGGAGAGCGGCAAGAGACCCAGTACTTC.

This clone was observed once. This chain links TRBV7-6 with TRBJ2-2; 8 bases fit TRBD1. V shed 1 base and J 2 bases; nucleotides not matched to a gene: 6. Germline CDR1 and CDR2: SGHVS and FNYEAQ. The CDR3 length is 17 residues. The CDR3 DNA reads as TGTGCCAGCAGCTTAGTGGACAGGGCCTTCAACACCGGGGAGCTGTTTTTT. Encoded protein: CASSLVDRAFNTGELFF.

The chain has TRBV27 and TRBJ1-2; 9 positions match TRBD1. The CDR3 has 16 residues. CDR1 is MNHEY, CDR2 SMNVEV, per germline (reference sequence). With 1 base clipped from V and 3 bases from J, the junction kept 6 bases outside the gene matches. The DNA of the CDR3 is TGTGCCAGCAGTTTATTAGGGGACAGGGCCCACTATGGCTACACCTTC. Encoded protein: CASSLLGDRAHYGYTF.

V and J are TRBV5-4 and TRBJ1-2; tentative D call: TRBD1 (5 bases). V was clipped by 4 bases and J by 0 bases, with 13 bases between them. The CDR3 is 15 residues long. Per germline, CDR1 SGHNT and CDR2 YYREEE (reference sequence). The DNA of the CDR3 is TGTGCCAGCAGCGGGCCGATGGGGCCTAACTATGGCTACACCTTC. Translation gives CASSGPMGPNYGYTF.

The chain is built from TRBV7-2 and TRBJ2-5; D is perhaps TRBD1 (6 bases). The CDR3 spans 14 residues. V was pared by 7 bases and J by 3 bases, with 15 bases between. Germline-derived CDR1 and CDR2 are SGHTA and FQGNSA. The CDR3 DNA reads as TGTGCCAGCACCCTAACCCAGGGGAAAGAGACCCAGTACTTC. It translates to CASTLTQGKETQYF.

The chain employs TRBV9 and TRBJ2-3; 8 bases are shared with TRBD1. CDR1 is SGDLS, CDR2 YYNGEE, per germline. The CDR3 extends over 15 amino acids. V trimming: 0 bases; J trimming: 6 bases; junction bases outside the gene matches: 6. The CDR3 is CASSVVRGPGDTQYF. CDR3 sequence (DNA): TGTGCCAGCAGCGTAGTCAGGGGGCCAGGGGATACGCAGTATTTT.

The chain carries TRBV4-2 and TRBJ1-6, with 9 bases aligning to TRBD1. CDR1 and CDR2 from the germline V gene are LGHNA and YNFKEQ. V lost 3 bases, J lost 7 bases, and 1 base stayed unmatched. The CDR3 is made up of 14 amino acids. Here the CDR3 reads CASSHGQGNSPLHF. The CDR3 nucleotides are TGTGCCAGCAGCCACGGACAGGGGAATTCACCCCTCCACTTT.